The T cell receptor (beta chain) described here comes from a study of blood T cell repertoires in COVID-19. The germline gives CDR1 MNHEY, CDR2 SMNVEV (reference sequence). CDR3 size: 17 residues. V gave up 9 bases and J gave up 1 base; unmatched junction bases: 13. Method: immunoSEQ multiplex PCR; TCRdb's copy keeps in-frame clones and lacks some. Of about 80,000 clones in the sample, under 80% are singletons; the top ten hold around 15%. The rearrangement joins TRBV27 to TRBJ1-5; 9 positions match TRBD1. Sequenced material: peripheral blood. This receptor was taken from a human donor in a cohort sampled during active COVID-19. The CDR3: CARGTGPPSTSNQPQHF. The CDR3 coding sequence is TGTGCCAGGGGGACAGGGCCTCCATCAACGAGCAATCAGCCCCAGCATTTT.